The present entry profiles one T cell receptor (beta chain) with its context. Seattle participants joined during active infection and were tracked over time. This entry belongs to a study of blood T cell repertoires in COVID-19. Looking at the study overall: From the United States, Italy and Spain came samples of acute and convalescent COVID-19.

The J segment lost 3 bases and the V segment lost 5 bases, leaving 13 bases of the junction unmatched. The CDR3 covers 16 residues. Germline lookup yields CDR1 MNHEY and CDR2 SVGEGT. In the original processing: Amplification with reference gene primers provided the estimates of nucleated cell counts. Some clones are missing from TCRdb's copy, which holds only in-frame ones; the method was immunoSEQ multiplex PCR. D and trimming were read from the DNA, whereas the V and J calls and clone size are those reported in that table. The sample lists around 340,000 clones; roughly nine tenths were seen once. The receptor was isolated from a woman aged 55-75 years with COVID-19, enrolled during active disease. The chain carries TRBV6-2 or TRBV6-3 and TRBJ2-7, with TRBD1 identical over 7 bases. The specimen was peripheral blood. CDR3 coding DNA: TGTGCCAGCAGTCCCCACAGGGGCGGTGGAATCTACGAGCAGTACTTC. It translates to CASSPHRGGGIYEQYF.